Listed below are T cell receptor beta chains from one sample, sequenced in a study of blood T cell repertoires in COVID-19. The repertoire was sequenced with immunoSEQ multiplex PCR; TCRdb's copy has only in-frame clones and lacks some. The sample lists 170,000 or so clones, around 84% occurring once. Sequencing was done on a sample of peripheral blood. The receptors here all came from a man aged 45 to 65 with active or convalescent COVID-19. Each CDR3 is given with its conserved first and last residue. The D gene is left open where the match is weak. Expanded clones get a size class; other rows say once, few or many, or leave the size out.

>TRBJ1-2|TRBV6-6|TRBD1|.
TGTGCCAGTACCCCTCGACAGGGAAATGGCTACACCTTC
CASTPRQGNGYTF
>TRBJ2-3|TRBV10-2|TRBD2|.
TGCGCCAGCAGTCTTAGCGGGAGGGAGGATACGCAGTATTTT
CASSLSGREDTQYF
>TRBJ2-2|TRBV24-1|.|.
TGTGCCACCAGGCCCTCAGGGGCCTACACCGGGGAGCTGTTTTTT
CATRPSGAYTGELFF
>TRBJ1-1|TRBV11-2|.|once
TGTGCCAGCAGCTCCCAGCGGTTTACTGAAGCTTTCTTT
CASSSQRFTEAFF
>TRBJ1-1|TRBV6-2/TRBV6-3|TRBD1|.
TGTGCCAGCAGTCGGGACAGGGGTGACACTGAAGCTTTCTTT
CASSRDRGDTEAFF
>TRBJ1-2|TRBV3-1/TRBV3-2|.|.
TGTGCCAGCAGCCAAGACTCAGGGGTGTCTGGCTACACCTTC
CASSQDSGVSGYTF
>TRBJ2-3|TRBV18|TRBD1|.
TGTGCCAGCTCATTAGGGACAGGGGACAGGAATACGCAGTATTTT
CASSLGTGDRNTQYF
>TRBJ2-1|TRBV9|TRBD2|.
TGTGCCAGCAGCGTAGGGGCGGGAGGGCCTAACAATGAGCAGTTCTTC
CASSVGAGGPNNEQFF
>TRBJ1-1|TRBV28|.|.
TGTGCCAGCAGTTTGCTTCAGGGTGAAGCTTTCTTT
CASSLLQGEAFF
>TRBJ2-1|TRBV6-5|TRBD1|.
TGTGCCAGCAGTTCACGGACAGGGGGTACAGGTGAGCAGTTCTTC
CASSSRTGGTGEQFF
>TRBJ1-5|TRBV7-8|.|.
TGTGCCAGCAGCGCCTTACAGGGATCGTTGAATCAGCCCCAGCATTTT
CASSALQGSLNQPQHF
>TRBJ1-1|TRBV28|TRBD1|.
TGTGCCAGCACCCTCCGGGACAGGGGAACTGAAGCTTTCTTT
CASTLRDRGTEAFF
>TRBJ2-2|TRBV2|TRBD2|.
TGTGCCAGCAGTGAAGTAGGTAGCGGGAGATCCGGGGAGCTGTTTTTT
CASSEVGSGRSGELFF
>TRBJ2-7|TRBV12-5|.|.
TGTGCTAGCGCCTATACGGGACTTTCCGAGCAGTACTTC
CASAYTGLSEQYF
>TRBJ1-6|TRBV18|.|.
TGTGCCAGCTCACCAGAGACAGGTCCGAGGAATTCACCCCTCCACTTT
CASSPETGPRNSPLHF
>TRBJ2-5|TRBV18|.|once
TGTGCCAGCTCAACTACATACCAAGAGACCCAGTACTTC
CASSTTYQETQYF
>TRBJ2-2|TRBV7-9|.|.
TGTGCCAGCAGTTTGACTCGGGCAGGGCTAATCTCCGGGGAGCTGTTTTTT
CASSLTRAGLISGELFF
>TRBJ1-2|TRBV2|.|.
TGTGCCAGCAGTGAATTGAGTAACTATGGCTACACCTTC
CASSELSNYGYTF
>TRBJ2-1|TRBV28|TRBD2|.
TGTGCCAGCAGGGAAAGAGGCAGGGTTCTGACTAGCGGGAGGGTCTCCTACAATGAGCAGTTCTTC
CASRERGRVLTSGRVSYNEQFF
>TRBJ1-5|TRBV19|TRBD1|.
TGTGCCAGTCACCGGGACAGGGGGGTAAGTCAGCCCCAGCATTTT
CASHRDRGVSQPQHF
>TRBJ2-2|TRBV6-6|TRBD2|.
TGTGCCAGCAGTCCAGGACTAGCGGGGGGCGCGAACACCGGGGAGCTGTTTTTT
CASSPGLAGGANTGELFF
>TRBJ2-2|TRBV6-5|.|.
TGTGCCAGCAGTTACCAACAGGCCGGGGAGCTGTTTTTT
CASSYQQAGELFF
>TRBJ1-1|TRBV7-7|TRBD1|.
TGTGCTAGCAGCTTCCCTGGGCCGGGACAGAAGAACACTGAAGCTTTCTTT
CASSFPGPGQKNTEAFF
>TRBJ2-1|TRBV4-3|TRBD2|.
TGCGCCAGCAGCCAACCTCTCTCTAGCGGGGGTAGGAATGAGCAGTTCTTC
CASSQPLSSGGRNEQFF
>TRBJ2-5|TRBV10-1|TRBD1|.
TGCGCCAGCATCTGGACAGGGTGGGGAGAGACCCAGTACTTC
CASIWTGWGETQYF
>TRBJ2-2|TRBV3-1/TRBV3-2|.|.
TGTGCCAGCAGCCAAGTATCCGGGGAGCTGTTTTTT
CASSQVSGELFF
>TRBJ2-1|TRBV9|.|.
TGTGCCAGCAGCGTAGAAGCGCGTACAAATGAGCAGTTCTTC
CASSVEARTNEQFF
>TRBJ2-1|TRBV6-2/TRBV6-3|TRBD2|.
TGTGCCAGCAGTCGCGACCTTATAGCGGGAGACTACAATGAGCAGTTCTTC
CASSRDLIAGDYNEQFF
>TRBJ2-1|TRBV9|.|.
TGTGCCAGCAGCGTAGGGATAGGGAGTGAGCAGTTCTTC
CASSVGIGSEQFF
>TRBJ2-3|TRBV19|TRBD1|.
TGTGCCAGTAGTGCACAGGGGCCAGATACGCAGTATTTT
CASSAQGPDTQYF
>TRBJ2-7|TRBV7-2|.|.
TGTGCCAGCAGCTTCGCCCCTCTGGCCGAGCAGTACTTC
CASSFAPLAEQYF
>TRBJ2-7|TRBV19|TRBD1|.
TGTGCCAGTAGTACGACAGGGTCCTACGAGCAGTACTTC
CASSTTGSYEQYF
>TRBJ2-3|TRBV2|.|.
TGTGCCAGCAGTGACTGGCGGGAAACAGATACGCAGTATTTT
CASSDWRETDTQYF
>TRBJ1-1|TRBV7-8|.|.
TGTGCCAGCAGCTTATATGAGGATACTGAAGCTTTCTTT
CASSLYEDTEAFF
>TRBJ1-2|TRBV7-2|TRBD1|few
TGTGCCAGCAGCGGAGGACAGGGTTTCGGTGGCTACACCTTC
CASSGGQGFGGYTF
>TRBJ2-3|TRBV15|TRBD2|.
TGTGCCACCAGCGGCCGACGGGGGGGGGCAGATACGCAGTATTTT
CATSGRRGGADTQYF
>TRBJ2-3|TRBV5-1|TRBD2|.
TGCGCCAGCAGCCTGGGACTAGCGGGCGATACGCAGTATTTT
CASSLGLAGDTQYF
>TRBJ2-5|TRBV5-4|.|.
TGTGCCAGCAGCTTGGATCCTGGGAGGACAGGTCAAGAGACCCAGTACTTC
CASSLDPGRTGQETQYF
>TRBJ1-1|TRBV9|.|.
TGTGCCAGCGCCGTCGGGGGGTACACTGAAGCTTTCTTT
CASAVGGYTEAFF
>TRBJ2-1|TRBV24-1|TRBD2|.
TGTGCCACCAGTGACCCGAGATTACTAGCGGGTATAGATGGTGAGCAGTTCTTC
CATSDPRLLAGIDGEQFF
>TRBJ1-4|TRBV2|.|.
TGTGCCAGCGTCCTTGGGGGGGCAAATGAAAAACTGTTTTTT
CASVLGGANEKLFF
>TRBJ2-4|TRBV7-2|.|.
TGTGCCAGCAGCTTAGTCCCACTCATACTAGCCAAAAACATTCAGTACTTC
CASSLVPLILAKNIQYF
>TRBJ2-7|TRBV19|.|.
TGTGCCAGTAGTATAGGAATACAATACGAGCAGTACTTC
CASSIGIQYEQYF
>TRBJ2-5|TRBV3-1/TRBV3-2|.|.
TGTGCCAGCAGCCAAGATACTGCCGAAAAACCAACCCAGTACTTC
CASSQDTAEKPTQYF
>TRBJ2-7|TRBV20-1|.|.
TGCAGTGCTCGTGACTCGGCGGGGAGACTGGGGGAGCAGTACTTC
CSARDSAGRLGEQYF
>TRBJ2-1|TRBV4-2|.|.
TGTGCCAGCAGCCAAGCGGAGGGGGGGTCATACAATGAGCAGTTCTTC
CASSQAEGGSYNEQFF
>TRBJ2-5|TRBV2|TRBD2|.
TGTGCCAGGTCGGGACTAGCGGATCCAACGGCCCTGTACCAAGAGACCCAGTACTTC
CARSGLADPTALYQETQYF
>TRBJ1-1|TRBV27|.|.
TGTGCCAGCAGTTTATCGGGAGGGATTGGCACTGAAGCTTTCTTT
CASSLSGGIGTEAFF
>TRBJ1-6|TRBV27|.|.
TGTGCCAGCAGTTGGGGGGAAGGATCACCCCTCCACTTT
CASSWGEGSPLHF